The rows below give T cell receptor beta chains drawn from one sample of a study of blood T cell repertoires in COVID-19. Generated by immunoSEQ multiplex PCR, the TCRdb table keeps only in-frame clones and is missing some. The table shows under 250,000 clones, with approximately 87% occurring only once. Sequencing input: peripheral blood. These receptors originate from a woman between 70 and 85 years old with active or convalescent COVID-19. The CDR3 runs from the conserved cysteine through the conserved F or W.

len: 15; v_gene: TRBV3-1/TRBV3-2; j_gene: TRBJ1-4; CDR3aa: CASSPAGRSNEKLFF
len: 13; v_gene: TRBV6-2/TRBV6-3; j_gene: TRBJ2-5; CDR3aa: CASSYGQGATQYF
len: 16; v_gene: TRBV7-8; j_gene: TRBJ2-2; CDR3aa: CASSTTEVANTGELFF
len: 13; v_gene: TRBV9; j_gene: TRBJ1-5; CDR3aa: CASSPGSNQPQHF
len: 13; v_gene: TRBV20-1; j_gene: TRBJ2-7; CDR3aa: CSASKGQGYEQYF
len: 14; v_gene: TRBV5-1; j_gene: TRBJ2-3; CDR3aa: CASEERGSTDTQYF
len: 20; v_gene: TRBV12-5; j_gene: TRBJ1-1; CDR3aa: CASGLDWSVSRRDRNTEAFF
len: 17; v_gene: TRBV6-6; j_gene: TRBJ2-6; CDR3aa: CASSHGTAPAGANVLTF
len: 13; v_gene: TRBV3-1/TRBV3-2; j_gene: TRBJ1-2; CDR3aa: CASSQTGQLGYTF
len: 15; v_gene: TRBV2; j_gene: TRBJ2-3; CDR3aa: CASSEARGGADTQYF
len: 14; v_gene: TRBV5-1; j_gene: TRBJ2-1; CDR3aa: CASSSGLAVNEQFF
len: 14; v_gene: TRBV5-1; j_gene: TRBJ1-3; CDR3aa: CASSLAVSGNTIYF
len: 14; v_gene: TRBV4-2; j_gene: TRBJ1-1; CDR3aa: CASSQDRQNTEAFF
len: 17; v_gene: TRBV5-1; j_gene: TRBJ2-1; CDR3aa: CASSLSGTSGANNEQFF